This TCR beta chain was identified in a study of response to subunit inactivated influenza vaccine listed by TCRdb under 2018. General notes on the study: Deep quantitative T cell receptor repertoire profiling was used in the study to track responses to a trivalent subunit inactivated influenza vaccine.

Inclusive of the bounding cysteine and phenylalanine, the CDR3 is 17 residues long. The sequence is cut down to CDR3 DNA, 51 bases in frame from base 1. V is pared back by 1 base and J by 0 bases, with 12 bases lying between the germline termini. The germline V gene yields MGHRA for CDR1 and YSYEKL for CDR2. Library preparation employed RT-PCR. These reads were obtained on an Illumina HiSeq 2500. TCRdb reprocessing: public reads trimmed at Q25 with fastp, clones called with MiXCR, in-frame beta chains kept. Every CDR3 protein is listed once, alongside the most common genes and DNA of its rows. The sample includes more than 150,000 distinct CDR3 sequences, with about 10% observed a single time. The top ten clonotypes cover 11% of the sample. General study outcomes and caveats: It was suggested by the authors that each seasonal influenza vaccination may recruit only a limited number of new T cells.

This clonotype came up many times. Its antigen is still unknown. Within one base of it there is no much larger clone, and no base qualities were kept. The input for sequencing was non-naive T cells sorted from PBMCs, taken on the day of vaccination. What the cell subset or site label conveys for this sample: memory T cell fraction. The chain is encoded by TRBV4-1 joined to TRBJ1-4; the D gene is perhaps TRBD1, from 5 matching bases. This receptor was taken from a man aged 45-60 years who received an inactivated influenza vaccine. Donor details come from another sample of the same person, matched by shared clones. The CDR3 reads CASSQGLIGATNEKLFF. The nucleotide sequence is given as TGCGCCAGCAGCCAAGGTCTGATAGGGGCAACTAATGAAAAACTGTTTTTT.